The entry that follows covers one T cell receptor (beta chain) sequence. Antigen specificity is unknown. MiXCR, applied by TCRdb to the reads, yields one record per CDR3 protein. The repertoire holds about 14,000 distinct CDR3 sequences, with less than 20% as singletons. This record belongs to a study of liver allograft versus peripheral blood T cells. For the study at large: Transplanted livers held T cell receptor repertoires, and these were compared with repertoires in recipients' peripheral blood. Study outcomes and limitations: Reportedly, liver allograft T cell receptor repertoires differed from peripheral blood ones.

Germline V gene sequence: CDR1 SEHNR, CDR2 FQNEAQ (reference sequence). The CDR3 length is 14 residues. V lost 5 bases, J lost 4 bases, and 14 bases lay in between. The receptor's source is a human patient who had a liver transplant. Some T cells may have originated in the graft donor. V gene TRBV7-9 combines with J gene TRBJ1-2; D remains ambiguous. As DNA, the CDR3 is TGTGCCAGCAGCCCAACGACTCGTGTCTATGGCTACACCTTC. This codes for CASSPTTRVYGYTF.